A selection of T cell receptor beta chains follows, all from one sample in a study of cytomegalovirus exposure and HLA in healthy donors. Here immunoSEQ multiplex PCR was the method, and the copy in TCRdb shows in-frame clones only, minus some. The repertoire consists of fewer than 90,000 clones, with roughly 85% occurring once and the leading ten covering around 6%. The sequencing input was PBMCs. The receptors here all came from a female donor in good health and CMV-seronegative. Each CDR3 is given with its conserved first and last residue. The order of the fields is CDR3 length, J gene, D gene, clone size, V gene, CDR3 protein, CDR3 DNA. The D gene is left open where the match is weak. Some rows have no size entry. The others give once, few or many, or a class for an expanded clone.

14 TRBJ2-7 NA NA TRBV6-1 CASSELGRGGGQYF TGTGCCAGCAGTGAATTGGGCAGGGGAGGGGGGCAGTACTTC
16 TRBJ2-1 NA NA TRBV7-2 CASSLRRGGSYNEQFF TGTGCCAGCAGCTTACGGAGGGGGGGCTCCTACAATGAGCAGTTCTTC
16 TRBJ2-3 NA NA TRBV6-6 CASSYRGGTVTDTQYF TGTGCCAGCAGTTACCGCGGCGGGACAGTCACAGATACGCAGTATTTT
14 TRBJ2-7 NA NA TRBV2 CASSDVRGNYEQYF TGTGCCAGCAGTGATGTGAGGGGGAACTACGAGCAGTACTTC
14 TRBJ2-7 NA NA TRBV27 CASSLAPSRGESHF TGTGCCAGCAGTTTAGCGCCGTCTAGGGGCGAAAGTCACTTC
13 TRBJ1-1 NA once TRBV6-5 CASSPSGGWEAFF TGTGCCAGCAGTCCCTCTGGAGGGTGGGAAGCTTTCTTT
16 TRBJ2-2 TRBD2 NA TRBV10-1 CASSESGRAGTGELFF TGCGCCAGCAGTGAGTCTGGGAGGGCCGGCACCGGGGAGCTGTTTTTT
15 TRBJ2-7 TRBD2 NA TRBV10-1 CASSERTSEAYEQYF TGCGCCAGCAGTGAGAGGACTAGCGAAGCCTACGAGCAGTACTTC
18 TRBJ1-5 TRBD1 NA TRBV7-2 CASSPRRDRAKGNQPQHF TGTGCCAGCAGCCCGAGACGGGACAGGGCCAAGGGCAATCAGCCCCAGCATTTT
14 TRBJ1-2 NA NA TRBV4-1 CASSHETGNYGYTF TGCGCCAGCAGCCATGAAACAGGGAACTATGGCTACACCTTC
15 TRBJ2-7 TRBD1 NA TRBV7-9 CASSPVEGATYEQYF TGTGCCAGCAGCCCCGTAGAGGGGGCAACCTACGAGCAGTACTTC
16 TRBJ2-1 TRBD2 NA TRBV27 CASSLAGPSSYNEQFF TGTGCCAGCAGCCTAGCGGGCCCTAGCTCCTACAATGAGCAGTTCTTC
15 TRBJ2-7 TRBD1 NA TRBV5-1 CASSTTGTGIGEQYF TGCGCCAGCAGCACCACCGGGACAGGGATTGGCGAGCAGTACTTC
16 TRBJ2-2 TRBD1 NA TRBV9 CASSVGAGGVNGELFF TGTGCCAGCAGCGTAGGGGCAGGGGGTGTTAACGGGGAGCTGTTTTTT
14 TRBJ1-1 NA NA TRBV7-9 CASSLRGDWTEAFF TGTGCCAGCAGCTTACGGGGGGATTGGACTGAAGCTTTCTTT
13 TRBJ2-5 TRBD1 NA TRBV29-1 CSVENRGQETQYF TGCAGCGTTGAAAACAGGGGGCAGGAGACCCAGTACTTC
15 TRBJ2-1 TRBD1 NA TRBV2 CASRKGQLIYNEQFF TGTGCCAGCAGGAAGGGACAGTTAATTTACAATGAGCAGTTCTTC
12 TRBJ1-1 TRBD1 NA TRBV5-4 CASSATDRGAFF TGTGCCAGCAGCGCTACCGACAGGGGAGCTTTCTTT
15 TRBJ2-7 TRBD1 NA TRBV30 CAWSVLGQGAGEQYF TGTGCCTGGAGTGTGCTTGGACAGGGGGCTGGTGAGCAGTACTTC
14 TRBJ1-5 NA NA TRBV4-1 CASSQHRDQQPQHF TGCGCCAGCAGCCAACACAGGGATCAGCAGCCCCAGCATTTT
13 TRBJ2-1 NA NA TRBV6-5 CASSSDSYNEQFF TGTGCCAGCAGTTCGGACAGTTACAATGAGCAGTTCTTC
15 TRBJ2-7 NA NA TRBV10-3 CAISESTGNRDEQYF TGTGCCATCAGTGAGTCGACGGGAAACAGGGACGAGCAGTACTTC
15 TRBJ2-7 NA NA TRBV9 CASSPPRGRKGEQYF TGTGCCAGCAGCCCCCCTAGAGGCAGAAAGGGGGAGCAGTACTTC
13 TRBJ2-1 NA NA TRBV10-1 CASSPDYFAEQFF TGCGCCAGCAGTCCTGACTATTTTGCTGAGCAGTTCTTC
16 TRBJ2-1 NA NA TRBV7-9 CASSDRGITYHDEQFF TGTGCCAGCAGCGACCGGGGAATCACCTATCACGATGAGCAGTTCTTC
13 TRBJ1-1 NA NA TRBV7-2 CASSLTLNTEAFF TGTGCCAGCAGCTTGACACTGAACACTGAAGCTTTCTTT
15 TRBJ2-7 NA NA TRBV7-8 CASNVGRVLSYEQYF TGTGCCAGCAACGTTGGCAGGGTTCTCTCCTACGAGCAGTACTTC
15 TRBJ2-3 NA NA TRBV6-5 CASSYSAVNTDTQYF TGTGCCAGCAGTTACTCAGCGGTTAACACAGATACGCAGTATTTT
14 TRBJ1-2 NA NA TRBV7-2 CASSFQGIVGGYTF TGTGCCAGCAGCTTCCAGGGTATTGTTGGTGGCTACACCTTC
16 TRBJ2-6 TRBD1 NA TRBV7-2 CASSLQGAGGANVLTF TGTGCCAGCAGCCTACAGGGGGCAGGAGGGGCCAACGTCCTGACTTTC
13 TRBJ1-5 NA NA TRBV7-9 CASSLPGNQPQHF TGTGCCAGCAGCTTACCGGGTAATCAGCCCCAGCATTTT
12 TRBJ2-7 NA NA TRBV28 CASSLSGYEQYF TGTGCCAGCAGTTTATCGGGATACGAGCAGTACTTC
16 TRBJ1-1 NA few TRBV14 CASSPFLRDINSEAFF TGTGCCAGCAGCCCTTTCCTCCGGGACATAAACTCTGAAGCTTTCTTT
15 TRBJ2-3 TRBD2 NA TRBV29-1 CSVGSSGTSTDTQYF TGCAGCGTTGGGTCTAGCGGGACTAGCACAGATACGCAGTATTTT
14 TRBJ2-7 NA NA TRBV28 CASIGLDSSGEQYF TGTGCCAGCATCGGTCTGGACTCGTCTGGGGAGCAGTACTTC
11 TRBJ1-2 NA NA TRBV6-5 CASSPGVGYTF TGTGCCAGCAGTCCAGGGGTTGGCTACACCTTC
12 TRBJ1-1 NA few TRBV29-1 CSARPSTGQAFF TGCAGCGCGCGACCTTCGACAGGCCAAGCTTTCTTT
17 TRBJ1-5 NA NA TRBV28 CASSPGAAGVGNQPQHF TGTGCCAGCAGTCCGGGCGCCGCCGGGGTGGGCAATCAGCCCCAGCATTTT
16 TRBJ2-3 TRBD1 NA TRBV13 CASSLTGGPNTDTQYF TGTGCCAGCAGCTTAACAGGGGGCCCCAACACAGATACGCAGTATTTT
13 TRBJ2-1 NA NA TRBV27 CASNYREGNEQFF TGTGCCAGCAACTACAGGGAAGGCAATGAGCAGTTCTTC
14 TRBJ2-2 TRBD2 NA TRBV29-1 CSVLKREGTGELFF TGCAGCGTCTTGAAGCGGGAGGGGACCGGGGAGCTGTTTTTT
13 TRBJ2-7 TRBD1 few TRBV5-5 CASGLTGEYEQYF TGTGCCAGCGGACTGACAGGGGAGTACGAGCAGTACTTC
14 TRBJ2-7 NA once TRBV28 CASGSHRVPYEQYF TGTGCCAGCGGCTCCCACAGGGTTCCCTACGAGCAGTACTTC